This TCR beta chain was recovered during a study of T cell changes during pregnancy in multiple sclerosis. Clones were sequenced by immunoSEQ multiplex PCR, and TCRdb holds only the in-frame ones, with some missing. The table lists 70,000 to 95,000 clones, approximately 92% of them singletons. Trimming stripped 3 bases from V and 1 base from J, with 12 bases between. CDR1 is LNHDA, CDR2 SQIVND, per germline (reference sequence). This CDR3 region has 15 residues. The chain is built from TRBV19 and TRBJ1-2; perhaps TRBD1 as D (6 bases). Specimen: peripheral blood, collected in the second trimester of pregnancy. The sequence came from a female donor in good health, enrolled as a control in a pregnancy study. As DNA, the CDR3 is TGTGCCAGTAGTATCATGACAGGCGATAACTATGGCTACACCTTC. As protein: CASSIMTGDNYGYTF.